The sample holds a few counts of the clone carrying this T cell receptor (beta chain). Profiled with immunoSEQ multiplex PCR; TCRdb holds only in-frame clones, not every one. This sample has some 130,000 clones; 84% occur once, and the top ten carry over 35%. This entry comes from a study of blood T cell repertoires in COVID-19. The overall study: From T cells, B-cell-depleted T cells, or PBMCs came the material, which was cDNA or gDNA.

The sequence came from a human donor in a cohort sampled during active COVID-19. The sequencing sample was made of peripheral blood.

In nucleotides, the CDR3 is TGTGCCAGCAGCCCCACCAGGTTAAGCTATGGCTACACCTTC. Its translation is CASSPTRLSYGYTF. The chain couples TRBV5-6 to TRBJ1-2, with D unclear. Germline V gives CDR1 SGHDT, CDR2 YYEEEE. The length of the CDR3 is 14 residues. The V and J ends lost 4 bases and 4 bases respectively, with 14 bases between them.